The rows below give T cell receptor beta chains drawn from one sample of a study of blood T cells in healthy people across ages. TCRdb recomputed calls from the 5' RACE reads with MiXCR, one row per CDR3 protein. This table holds about 1.4 million distinct CDR3 sequences, roughly 60% found once. Material: blood. These receptors were collected from a man between 18 and 35 years old in good health. CDR3s include the opening cysteine and the closing phenylalanine or tryptophan. Fields, in order: V gene, D gene, clone size, J gene, CDR3 DNA, CDR3 protein. The D gene is left open where the match is weak. Rows may omit the clone size; those that give it use once, few, many or a size class.

>TRBV20-1|TRBD1|-|TRBJ2-7
TGCAGTGCCCCAGGACAGGCCGATTACGAGCAGTACTTC
CSAPGQADYEQYF
>TRBV29-1|-|-|TRBJ2-5
TGCAGCGTTGGAAGGGGGGCACAAGAGACCCAGTACTTC
CSVGRGAQETQYF
>TRBV7-2|-|-|TRBJ1-6
TGTGCCAGCAGCTCGGATTCACCCCTCCACTTT
CASSSDSPLHF
>TRBV20-1|-|-|TRBJ2-5
TGCAGTGCTAGAGATTCTGGCGTCGAGACCCAGTACTTC
CSARDSGVETQYF
>TRBV6-5|TRBD2|-|TRBJ2-3
TGTGCCAGCAGTTACGCGAACAGGGCTAGCGGGGGGGCAGATACGCAGTATTTT
CASSYANRASGGADTQYF
>TRBV12-3/TRBV12-4|-|-|TRBJ2-4
TGTGCCAGCACTCACAGGGTAGCCAAAAACATTCAGTACTTC
CASTHRVAKNIQYF
>TRBV20-1|-|-|TRBJ1-2
TGCAGTGCTAGGGCTATAGATGGCTACACCTTC
CSARAIDGYTF
>TRBV25-1|TRBD2|-|TRBJ2-1
TGTGCCAGCAGTGACTCGGGGGGATACTACAATGAGCAGTTCTTC
CASSDSGGYYNEQFF
>TRBV2|TRBD1|few|TRBJ2-1
TGTGCCAGCGTTAAGGAGACAGGGATGGCCAATGAGCAGTTCTTC
CASVKETGMANEQFF
>TRBV20-1|TRBD1|few|TRBJ2-7
TGCAGTGCTATCCAGCCAAGACAGGGGGAAGGACTCTACGAGCAGTACTTC
CSAIQPRQGEGLYEQYF
>TRBV4-3|-|-|TRBJ1-4
TGCGCCAGCAGCCAAGAATCGGGTGATAATGAAAAACTGTTTTTT
CASSQESGDNEKLFF
>TRBV29-1|TRBD1|-|TRBJ2-6
TGCAGCGCAATAACCGGGACAGGCCAGTCTGGGGCCAACGTCCTGACTTTC
CSAITGTGQSGANVLTF
>TRBV9|-|-|TRBJ2-5
TGTGCCAGCAGCGTATTCCAGGAAGAGACCCAGTACTTC
CASSVFQEETQYF
>TRBV4-2|-|-|TRBJ2-3
TGTGCCAGCAGCCGGTTTAGGGGCACAGATACGCAGTATTTT
CASSRFRGTDTQYF
>TRBV5-5|-|-|TRBJ2-1
TGTGCCAGCAGCTCTGGGGGTCGGCAGTTCAATGAGCAGTTCTTC
CASSSGGRQFNEQFF
>TRBV2|-|-|TRBJ2-7
TGTGCCAGCAGGCGGGACAAGGGGTACGAGCAGTACTTC
CASRRDKGYEQYF